This passage covers 6 T cell receptor beta chains from one sample sequenced in a study of T cells in Graves' hyperthyroidism and ophthalmopathy. Regions amplified from RNA transcripts were the TCR beta CDR3 regions. A first-round RT-PCR of the TCR CDR3 used the HTBI primer set. From the multiplex PCR reads, TCRdb called clonotypes with MiXCR, one entry per CDR3 protein. The repertoire consists of some 500,000 distinct CDR3 sequences, with 13% to 15% occurring once and the leading ten covering over 15%. Input material: blood. The source of these receptors is a woman aged 18 to 35 with Graves' hyperthyroidism.

This sequence joins TRBV5-1 and TRBJ2-7, with TRBD2 matching over 11 bases. Germline values: CDR1 SGHRS, CDR2 YFSETQ. The CDR3 runs 16 residues. V dropped 4 bases and J dropped 5; count of bases not matched to a gene: 11. Here the CDR3 DNA reads TGCGCCAGCAGCCTTGGGAGTAGCGGGAGGGTACACGAGCAGTACTTC. It encodes CASSLGSSGRVHEQYF.

This clonotype has at least ten counts. The chain is built from TRBV27 and TRBJ1-1, with 12 bases lining up with TRBD1. V was clipped by 2 bases and J by 4 bases; unmatched bases: 5. Looked up from germline, CDR1 is MNHEY and CDR2 is SMNVEV (reference sequence). This CDR3 has 16 residues. The CDR3 loop reads CASSLAGQGAITEAFF. CDR3 coding DNA: TGTGCCAGCAGTTTAGCGGGACAGGGGGCGATCACTGAAGCTTTCTTT.

This sequence joins TRBV3-1 and TRBJ2-1; 8 bases are a match to TRBD1. The CDR3 has 15 residues. Per the germline V gene, CDR1 is LGHDT and CDR2 is YNNKEL (reference sequence). Trimming took 6 bases from V and 10 from J; bases not matched to a gene: 14. This CDR3 is CASSHRDRMGYEQFF. CDR3 in DNA: TGTGCCAGCAGTCACCGGGACAGGATGGGGTACGAGCAGTTCTTC.

The chain combines TRBV5-1 with TRBJ1-4, with TRBD1 identical over 8 bases. CDR1 is SGHRS, CDR2 YFSETQ, per germline. V was pared by 0 bases and J by 4 bases, with 2 bases of the junction left unmatched. CDR3 length: 15 amino acids. CDR3 loop: CASSLEGQVNEKLFF. CDR3 coding DNA: TGCGCCAGCAGCTTGGAGGGACAGGTTAATGAAAAACTGTTTTTT.

The gene calls are TRBV11-2 and TRBJ2-2, with a possible D match to TRBD2 (6 bases). The CDR3 loop spans 17 amino acids. Between the trimmed V and J ends, which lost 5 bases and 0 bases, there was a span of 16 bases. CDR1 is SGHAT, CDR2 FQNNGV, per germline. CDR3 coding DNA: TGTGCCAGCAGCAAGCCAAGGAGGGGCCCGAACACCGGGGAGCTGTTTTTT. Its protein product is CASSKPRRGPNTGELFF.

At least ten counts were recorded for this clonotype. The rearrangement uses TRBV3-1 and TRBJ2-1, with 7 bases matching TRBD2. This CDR3 is 16 amino acids long. With V trimmed by 4 bases and J by 2 bases, 8 bases remained unmatched. Germline V gives CDR1 LGHDT, CDR2 YNNKEL (reference sequence). This CDR3 reads CASSRDGRAAYNEQFF. CDR3 bases: TGTGCCAGCAGCCGGGATGGGAGGGCCGCCTACAATGAGCAGTTCTTC.